This TCR beta chain was sequenced in a study of cytomegalovirus exposure and HLA in healthy donors (dated by TCRdb to about 2017). Some background on the complete study: An earlier analysis of 587 of the donors reported about 260 Gb of sequence data and 117 million unique TCR beta sequences obtained from about 200 million T cells. An early release covering over 500 HLA-typed donors comprised about 310 gigabases of sequencing data and approximately 85 million unique TCR sequences. The study profiled the T cell repertoires of approximately 700 subjects by immunosequencing and related them to cytomegalovirus serostatus. Among roughly 400 genotyped donors of the cohort, an average of approximately 240,000 unique TCR beta nucleotide sequences was sequenced per donor, of which approximately 19% were non-productive. All discovery cohort repertoires had been generated on a single sequencing platform. Of the 300 to 500 genotyped donors, approximately 81% were placed in the genetic ancestry cluster associated with self-reported Caucasian donors. The study combined high-throughput TCR immunosequencing, statistical association of individual TCRs with disease status, and machine learning to predict cytomegalovirus infection status. In a later analysis, previously published TCR beta repertoires from 500 to 750 donors were re-analyzed and high-resolution HLA genotyping was added so that TCR occurrence patterns could be studied. Besides the first cohort of approximately 710 subjects, a separate validation cohort made up of some 110 different subjects was used. In the later analysis, no new phenotypic data were used to find candidate immune exposures; instead, reliance was placed on TCR beta sequences and their occurrence across donors. Several DR-DQ haplotypes were handled as single units for association and clustering because linkage in the cohort was strong. An earlier analysis of approximately 500 of the donors applied high-throughput TCR beta sequencing to assess whether each TCR beta V gene segment acted as functional or pseudogenic. HLA typing included class I and class II loci at four-digit resolution. Alongside the repertoire data, information on donor age, sex, ethnicity and CMV serostatus was compiled. The study was designed to test whether signatures of past pathogen exposure could be identified by cataloging public T cell receptors. Typing coverage varied by locus: roughly 629-630 donors for A, B, C, DRB1 and DQB1; 522 for DQA1; 600 to 610 for DPA1; fewer than 480 for DPB1. A later genetic analysis used genome-wide SNP genotypes for about 55% of the 666 donors, treating that subset as a discovery cohort.

Overall study results and their limits: Roughly uniform sequencing depth across donors was assumed in presence/absence analyses, although this assumption may not hold. A later analysis found that most CMV-associated TCR beta chains appeared HLA-restricted, with HLA associations seemingly driven largely by CMV exposure. In an earlier analysis of around 600 of the donors, most TCR beta V segments appeared in productive rearrangements about 87% or about 30% of the time, broadly matching IMGT annotations. CMV serostatus was the only immune exposure information available for the cohort. Most TCR sequences were seen in very few donors, while some public TCRs were found in many individuals. Three of the identified cytomegalovirus-associated TCR beta chains were confirmed in vitro to be specific for cytomegalovirus antigens. Assigning TCR associations to individual alleles was difficult when HLA alleles, especially DR and DQ, strongly co-occurred. Because some donors lacked HLA typing at each locus, the association tests relied only on the typed subset. Correlated functional status among segregating V segments might be attributable to linkage disequilibrium, but an unknown experimental factor could not be ruled out. According to a later analysis, parvovirus B19, influenza, CMV and Epstein-Barr virus appeared linked to several top co-occurrence clusters. Compared with equally common non-associated chains, HLA-associated TCR beta chains in a later analysis were more clonally expanded and had lower generation probabilities. A further reported finding was that TCR beta sequences accurately predicted the HLA-A and HLA-B alleles for most subjects in the first cohort. The study listed 164 TCR beta chains as associated with cytomegalovirus. A later analysis associated about 18,000 TCR beta sequences with specific HLA alleles at a false discovery rate of 0.05. Because counts were too low, seventeen rarely observed V segments, including chromosome 9 orphons, were left out of the earlier analysis of some 640 of the donors. A group of highly shared sequence variants was considered likely to be a technical artifact of the sequencing pipeline. In a later genetic analysis, a missense DCLRE1C variant was associated with V-gene and J-gene trimming of TCR beta chains, and the association was replicated in an independent cohort. The classifier was reported to diagnose cytomegalovirus status with high specificity and sensitivity in both the original cohort and the validation cohort. The 87-base-pair reads could not distinguish some IMGT-functional V segments, including TRBV6-2 and TRBV6-3, so those segments were excluded. The authors suggested that the approach could potentially be generalized to other disease states and immunological phenotypes. According to a later analysis, TCR association rates differed among HLA loci, with DRB1 alleles showing the most associated TCRs and HLA-C alleles showing the fewest. According to a later genetic analysis, donors in an Asian-associated ancestry cluster had fewer N-insertions in productive TCRs than the approximately 650-donor mean. The cohort was sequenced for TCR beta chains only, and without alpha or paired-chain data the features that could be detected were limited.

CDR1 and CDR2 are read off the germline V gene as ENHRY and SYGVKD. Trimming takes 4 bases from V and 10 bases from J, and the germline ends sit 29 bases apart. The CDR3 spans 18 residues, from the cysteine through the phenylalanine. The entry retains the CDR3 DNA only, 54 bases that are in frame from base 1. The cohort comprised 670 or so healthy bone marrow donors. All cohort members were sampled while nominally healthy, although unrecorded immune exposures were likely present. The donor was CMV seronegative and was included in the group of approximately 350 seronegative cohort members. A peripheral blood sample was provided by each donor, and peripheral blood mononuclear cells were used for TCR beta sequencing. Genomic DNA was extracted from the blood cell samples with the Qiagen DNeasy Blood Extraction Kit. Library preparation used the immunoSEQ multiplex PCR assay. The multiplex PCR relied on a mix of 60 forward primers for TCR Vbeta segments and 13 reverse primers for TCR Jbeta segments. The CDR3 region of rearranged TCR beta genes was amplified from genomic DNA with a multiplex PCR assay. On the Illumina HiSeq System, the amplified TCR beta libraries were sequenced as 87-base-pair reads. The published analysis was carried out like this. In a later analysis, approximately 74 million unique TCR beta chains were counted across the roughly 610 repertoires, and roughly 11 million of these chains were shared by at least two donors. To remove PCR and sequencing errors, raw reads were error-corrected and collapsed into unique sequences using a nearest-neighbor algorithm that merged closely related sequences. V, D and J gene segments were assigned by aligning CDR3 sequences to IMGT reference sequences. Each retained sequence needed at least a six-nucleotide match to both a V gene segment and a J gene segment. A rearrangement counted as productive if the CDR3 had no stop codons and remained in frame with V and J, and every other rearrangement counted as non-productive. CDR3 was defined by IMGT convention, running from the second conserved V-encoded cysteine to the conserved J-encoded phenylalanine. In an earlier analysis of more than 550 of the donors, sequences lacking an unambiguous match to a single V gene segment were excluded. In an earlier analysis of approximately 500 of the donors, a V segment was called functional when productive rearrangements were above 56.7%, and segregating when the standard deviation between donors exceeded 5%. A statistical classification framework was developed to diagnose cytomegalovirus status using the catalog of TCR beta chain sequences. In a later analysis, V and J genes were assigned by comparing TCR nucleotide sequences against IMGT/GENE-DB human TR gene sequences. The TCRdist pipeline was used in a later analysis to assign CDR3 sequences and most-parsimonious VDJ recombination scenarios. In a later analysis, every TCR beta chain was defined by the combination of its CDR3 amino acid sequence and its V-gene family, and reads without a unique V-gene family were dropped. As a way to deal with suspected cross-contamination and a sequencing artifact, a later analysis dropped roughly 620 nucleotide sequences that were highly shared and had low generation probability. In a later analysis, a clonal expansion index for each public chain was calculated from normalized within-repertoire ranks of inferred template counts. In a later analysis, generation probabilities were computed with a VDJ recombination model fitted to out-of-frame rearrangements, and the resulting probabilities were checked against IGoR. A later analysis scored TCR-TCR, TCR-HLA and TCR-CMV co-occurrence with hypergeometric tests, applying a repertoire-size bias correction to TCR pairs. In a later analysis, false discovery rates were estimated by permuting HLA or CMV assignments 20 times. In a later analysis, co-occurring TCRs were grouped using DBSCAN, and TCRdist sequence similarity was added for clustering within HLA-allele-positive subsets. For co-occurrence clustering, repertoires with fewer than 30,000 or more than 120,000 public chains were excluded, along with a handful of repertoires with anomalous nucleotide sharing. Entries here come from immuneACCESS through TCRdb and include only in-frame sequences with V and J called. Some clones fail to appear in such tables; in the studies checked, an unresolved V gene covers under half of the shortfall, and the cause of the remainder is unknown. V and J calls and clone size are copied from that table; D and trimming were computed from the DNA. The sample table holds 120,000 or so clones, of which roughly 80% were seen once. The ten top clones hold around 3.6% of the sample.

As regards this clone: Its antigen target is currently unknown. Qualities for individual bases were not recorded, and no much larger clone is one base off.

The sample consisted of PBMCs. The rearrangement combines TRBV10-3 with TRBJ2-1; the D gene is perhaps TRBD1, on 5 matching bases. This clonotype originated in a man aged 25-40 years in good health and CMV-seronegative. DNA sequence: TGTGCCATCAGTGGATCTGCAGGGAAGGGCCTTTTTACCAGGGAGCAGTTCTTC. It translates to CAISGSAGKGLFTREQFF.